One sample yielded the 15 T cell receptor beta chains listed below, sequenced in a study of T cell repertoires in cytomegalovirus infection. TCRdb fed the reads into MiXCR, producing one record per CDR3 protein. The table records around 200,000 distinct CDR3 sequences, about a sixth of them present only once. Sequencing was carried out using CD8+ T cells from PBMCs. The receptors derive from a human donor in good health (CMV status not recorded). Some clones in this sample may be carry-over from other donors' samples.

This clonotype was seen a handful of times. The chain links TRBV7-9 to TRBJ2-5; tentatively, D is TRBD2 (5 bases). This CDR3 comprises 13 residues. V lost 3 bases, J lost 3 bases, and 8 bases lay in between. Germline assignment: CDR1 SEHNR and CDR2 FQNEAQ (reference sequence). In DNA form, the CDR3 reads TGTGCCAGCAGCTTCCTGCGGGAAGAGACCCAGTACTTC. Its translation is CASSFLREETQYF.

This clonotype was recorded a few times. This chain uses TRBV12-3 or TRBV12-4 with TRBJ2-7; the D gene is possibly TRBD1 (6 bases). V was clipped by 6 bases and J by 3 bases, with 15 bases between them. The CDR3 spans 14 residues. This chain's CDR3 is CASSPGTSDYEQYF. DNA for the CDR3: TGTGCCAGCAGCCCCGGGACATCGGACTACGAGCAGTACTTC.

This clonotype has a handful of counts. This chain uses TRBV4-1 with TRBJ2-7; D is possibly TRBD1 or TRBD2 (5 bases each). V was cut by 3 bases and J by 2 bases, with 8 bases left in between. CDR1 is MGHRA and CDR2 is YSYEKL in the germline V gene. CDR3 length equals 13 residues. This CDR3 is CASSHVGAYEQYF. The CDR3 DNA is TGCGCCAGCAGCCATGTGGGGGCCTACGAGCAGTACTTC.

This clonotype has just a few counts. The V and J genes are TRBV7-9 and TRBJ2-7; TRBD1 agrees at 9 bases. In germline, CDR1 is SEHNR, CDR2 FQNEAQ (reference sequence). With 5 bases clipped from V and 1 base from J, the junction kept 6 bases outside the gene matches. CDR3 length: 15 amino acids. In nucleotides, the CDR3 is TGTGCCAGCAGCCTGGACAGGGGAAGTTCCTACGAGCAGTACTTC. Residues: CASSLDRGSSYEQYF.

The chain carries TRBV7-6 and TRBJ1-2, with D unclear. This CDR3 region has 11 residues. Germline lookup yields CDR1 SGHVS and CDR2 FNYEAQ. The CDR3 coding sequence is TGTACTAGCAGCCGACCCTGGAGGTACACCTTC. Its protein is CTSSRPWRYTF.

This chain connects TRBV12-3 or TRBV12-4 to TRBJ1-2; D remains unclear. Trimming removed 3 bases from V and 4 bases from J, with 12 bases in between. The CDR3 runs to 14 residues. The CDR3 is CASSFYGMGYGYTF. The DNA for the CDR3 is TGTGCCAGCAGTTTCTATGGGATGGGCTATGGCTACACCTTC.

The chain is built from TRBV15 and TRBJ1-6, with D tentatively TRBD1 (5 bases). The germline V gene has CDR1 LNHNV and CDR2 YYDKDF (reference sequence). The CDR3 length is 17 residues. Trimming pared 0 bases from V and 7 bases from J, leaving 16 bases between. CDR3 DNA sequence: TGTGCCACCAGCAGAGAGAATTGGGGCAGGGCGAATTCACCCCTCCACTTT. Amino acids: CATSRENWGRANSPLHF.

The chain employs TRBV5-4 and TRBJ1-1, with 10 bases matching TRBD1. From germline, CDR1 is SGHNT and CDR2 YYREEE (reference sequence). The length of the CDR3 is 17 residues. Trimming took 4 bases from V and 5 from J; bases not matched to a gene: 14. In nucleotides, the CDR3 is TGTGCCAGCAGCGTACATGACAGGGGGCGGTCGGAAACTGAAGCTTTCTTT. Its protein product is CASSVHDRGRSETEAFF.

In its sample, this clonotype was seen a few times. J is TRBJ2-1 and V is TRBV7-6, with 7 bases matching TRBD2. CDR3 length: 16 amino acids. Germline CDR1 SGHVS, CDR2 FNYEAQ. V shed 1 base and J 4 bases; nucleotides not matched to a gene: 7. CDR3 bases: TGTGCCAGCAGCTTAGAAATACGGGGGGAATACAATGAGCAGTTCTTC. As protein: CASSLEIRGEYNEQFF.

The chain is built from TRBV2 and TRBJ1-5, with a weak D call TRBD1 (5 bases). V was shortened by 6 bases and J by 5 bases, with 14 bases between the two germline ends. CDR3 size: 14 residues. Germline V gene sequence: CDR1 SNHLY, CDR2 FYNNEI. The chain's CDR3 is CASRGTGGHQPQHF. The CDR3, as DNA: TGTGCCAGCAGGGGGACGGGAGGCCATCAGCCCCAGCATTTT.

V and J are TRBV4-3 and TRBJ2-1, with D possibly called TRBD1 or TRBD2 (6 bases each). CDR3 length: 17 amino acids. The germline V gene has CDR1 LGHNA and CDR2 YSLEER. The V end lost 2 bases, the J end lost 2 bases, and 16 bases lay between the germline ends. CDR3 bases: TGCGCCAGCAGCCAAACTACCGGAGGGGGACCCTACAATGAGCAGTTCTTC. Protein product: CASSQTTGGGPYNEQFF.

CDR3 amino acids: CATGSQANTEAFF. CDR3 bases: TGTGCCACCGGTTCGCAGGCGAACACTGAAGCTTTCTTT. The V and J genes are TRBV15 and TRBJ1-1; D ambiguous. The V and J ends lost 8 bases and 1 base respectively, with 11 bases between them. The CDR3 covers 13 residues. The germline V gene has CDR1 LNHNV and CDR2 YYDKDF (reference sequence).

This clonotype came up a few times. The chain combines TRBV12-3 or TRBV12-4 with TRBJ1-5, with unresolved D. CDR3 length: 15 residues. Trimming stripped 5 bases from V and 2 bases from J, with 13 bases between. In DNA, the CDR3 is TGTGCCAGCAGTCTAAGGTCCGCCGGCAATCAGCCCCAGCATTTT. Encoded protein: CASSLRSAGNQPQHF.

This clonotype was seen only a few times. CDR3: CASSFSGGDGDTQYF. The CDR3 bases are TGTGCCAGCAGCTTTAGCGGGGGGGATGGAGATACGCAGTATTTT. J is TRBJ2-3 and V is TRBV7-6; 11 bases match TRBD2. In germline, CDR1 is SGHVS, CDR2 FNYEAQ. There are 15 residues in the CDR3. The junction had 4 bases not matched to a gene; V was cut back by 3 bases and J by 5 bases.

The chain links TRBV14 to TRBJ2-5; 8 bases line up with TRBD1. J was trimmed by 2 bases and V by 4 bases; bases with no gene match: 6. This CDR3 comprises 15 residues. Germline assignment: CDR1 SGHDN and CDR2 FVKESK. CDR3 sequence: CASSRGTGPQETQYF. In DNA form, the CDR3 reads TGTGCCAGCAGCCGAGGGACAGGACCTCAAGAGACCCAGTACTTC.